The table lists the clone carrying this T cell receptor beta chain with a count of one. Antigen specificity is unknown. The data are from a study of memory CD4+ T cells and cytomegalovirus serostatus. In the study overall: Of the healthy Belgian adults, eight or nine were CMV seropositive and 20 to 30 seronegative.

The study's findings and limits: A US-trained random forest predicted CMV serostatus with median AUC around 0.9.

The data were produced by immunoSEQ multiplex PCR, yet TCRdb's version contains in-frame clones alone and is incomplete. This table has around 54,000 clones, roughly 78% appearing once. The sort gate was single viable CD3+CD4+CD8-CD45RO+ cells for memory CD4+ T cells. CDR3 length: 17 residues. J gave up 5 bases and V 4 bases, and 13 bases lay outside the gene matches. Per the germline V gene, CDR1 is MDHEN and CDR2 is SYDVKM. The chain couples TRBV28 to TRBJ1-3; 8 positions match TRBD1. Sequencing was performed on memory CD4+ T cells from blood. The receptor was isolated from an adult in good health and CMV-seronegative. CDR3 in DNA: TGTGCCAGCAGTTCCTTACTTGGACAGGGAGGAAGAAACACCATATATTTT. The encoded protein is CASSSLLGQGGRNTIYF.